The 16 T cell receptor beta chains below were found in one sample sequenced in a study of cytomegalovirus exposure and HLA in healthy donors. This PCR relied on a set of 60 Vbeta primers and 13 Jbeta primers. The method was immunoSEQ multiplex PCR; TCRdb's version includes in-frame clones alone and lacks a portion of them. In the table there are approximately 200,000 clones, around 75% of which are singletons. The sample taken for sequencing was PBMCs. These TCRs come from a woman aged 30 to 39 in good health and CMV-seropositive.

The chain is built from TRBV19 and TRBJ2-2, with TRBD2 matching over 9 bases. This CDR3 spans 14 amino acids. Germline CDR1 reads LNHDA; CDR2 reads SQIVND (reference sequence). V was clipped by 6 bases and J by 4 bases; unmatched bases: 3. CDR3 in amino acids: CASSGAGGTGELFF. The CDR3 region has the DNA TGTGCCAGTAGCGGAGCGGGAGGCACCGGGGAGCTGTTTTTT.

V is TRBV2 and J is TRBJ1-4; tentatively, D is TRBD1 (5 bases). The CDR3 loop spans 13 amino acids. The germline gives CDR1 SNHLY, CDR2 FYNNEI. Trimming took off 3 bases at V and 8 bases at J, with 10 bases between the two ends. CDR3 nucleotide sequence: TGTGCCAGCAGTGACAGGAGGGGCGAAAAACTGTTTTTT. Protein: CASSDRRGEKLFF.

About this clone: At one end, the junction sequence differs from germline, possibly due to a read error. This sequence joins TRBV6-6 and TRBJ1-2, with TRBD1 as a possible D gene (5 bases). Germline CDR1 is MNHNY and CDR2 is SVGAGI (reference sequence). This CDR3 is 15 amino acids long. CDR3 sequence: CASSSRQITNCGYTF. Written as DNA, the CDR3 is TGTGCCAGCAGTTCCAGACAGATCACTAACTGTGGCTACACCTTC.

The chain recombines TRBV5-5 with TRBJ2-7; D perhaps matches TRBD1 (5 bases). V was pared by 4 bases and J by 6 bases, with 14 bases between. Germline V gene lookup returns CDR1 SGHKS and CDR2 YYEKEE (reference sequence). The CDR3 loop spans 13 amino acids. The chain's CDR3 is CASSLQGDTEQYF. The CDR3 DNA follows: TGTGCCAGCAGCCTGCAGGGCGACACCGAGCAGTACTTC.

The chain joins TRBV27 to TRBJ1-1; 9 nucleotides agree with TRBD1. Germline V lookup: CDR1 MNHEY, CDR2 SMNVEV (reference sequence). V was clipped by 5 bases and J by 1 base; unmatched bases: 5. CDR3 length equals 15 residues. CDR3 nucleotides: TGTGCCAGCAGTGAATCGGACAGGGGGAACACTGAAGCTTTCTTT. Protein: CASSESDRGNTEAFF.

This chain connects TRBV28 to TRBJ2-7; tentatively, D is TRBD1 (6 bases). V gave up 5 bases and J gave up 2 bases, with 25 bases separating them. The germline CDR1 and CDR2 sequences are MDHEN and SYDVKM. This CDR3 is 18 amino acids long. The CDR3 region is CASSPRTALGGTTYEQYF. The CDR3 region has the DNA TGTGCCAGCAGTCCCCGGACAGCCTTGGGTGGAACGACCTACGAGCAGTACTTC. Based on the CDR3 plus reference TRBV28 and TRBJ2-7, the full variable domain is DVKVTQSSRYLVKRTGEKVFLECVQDMDHENMFWYRQDPGLGLRLIYFSYDVKMKEKGDIPEGYSVSREKKERFSLILESASTNQTSMYLCASSPRTALGGTTYEQYFGPGTRLTVT.

This clone has a single count. The V gene is TRBV19, the J gene TRBJ2-3, with D perhaps matching TRBD2 (6 bases). V lost 3 bases and J lost 5, with 12 bases in between. This CDR3 contains 14 residues. Germline-derived CDR1 and CDR2 are LNHDA and SQIVND (reference sequence). The CDR3 reads CASSMAGWGDTQYF. For the CDR3, the DNA is TGTGCCAGTAGTATGGCGGGATGGGGAGATACGCAGTATTTT.

J is TRBJ1-5 and V is TRBV6-5, with 8 bases identical to TRBD1. The germline V gene has CDR1 MNHEY and CDR2 SVGAGI. The CDR3 spans 15 residues. The V segment lost 6 bases and the J segment 1 base; nucleotides outside the gene matches: 5. The CDR3 reads CASSPDRASNQPQHF. The CDR3 region has the DNA TGTGCCAGCAGCCCGGACAGGGCAAGCAATCAGCCCCAGCATTTT.

The chain recombines TRBV27 with TRBJ2-7, with D maybe TRBD2 (7 bases). Germline V gives CDR1 MNHEY, CDR2 SMNVEV (reference sequence). V lost 2 bases and J 6 bases, leaving 23 bases between the germline ends. The CDR3 spans 17 residues. CDR3 bases: TGTGCCAGCAGTTTAGGGATCGAGGGGGGGAGAAGGGGCGAGCAGTACTTC. Its translation is CASSLGIEGGRRGEQYF.

The chain joins TRBV5-4 to TRBJ2-1; TRBD2 agrees at 9 bases. Germline loops: CDR1 SGHNT, CDR2 YYREEE (reference sequence). The length of the CDR3 is 15 residues. The junction had 6 bases not matched to a gene; V was cut back by 3 bases and J by 5 bases. The CDR3: CASSWGGLANNEQFF. The CDR3 DNA sequence: TGTGCCAGCAGCTGGGGAGGACTAGCGAACAATGAGCAGTTCTTC.

The gene calls are TRBV5-6 and TRBJ1-3, with D maybe TRBD1 (6 bases). V lost 0 bases and J 8 bases, leaving 12 bases between the germline ends. The CDR3 has 14 amino acids. Germline loops: CDR1 SGHDT, CDR2 YYEEEE. CDR3 residues: CASSLVAGVDTIYF. The CDR3 coding sequence is TGTGCCAGCAGCTTGGTAGCAGGGGTGGACACCATATATTTT. Full variable domain (outside the CDR3, taken from reference TRBV5-6 and TRBJ1-3): DAGVTQSPTHLIKTRGQQVTLRCSPKSGHDTVSWYQQALGQGPQFIFQYYEEEERQRGNFPDRFSGHQFPNYSSELNVNALLLGDSALYLCASSLVAGVDTIYFGEGSWLTVV.

This rearrangement joins TRBV9 to TRBJ2-1, with 7 bases lining up with TRBD2. V lost 1 base and J lost 8; bases outside the gene matches: 12. CDR1 is SGDLS, CDR2 YYNGEE, per germline. This CDR3 has 16 residues. CDR3 coding DNA: TGTGCCAGCAGCGTAATCACTAGGGCGGCGGGGGATGAGCAGTTCTTC. Protein sequence: CASSVITRAAGDEQFF.

The CDR3, as DNA: TGTGCCAGCAGTACCGGACAGACCTACGAGCAGTACTTC. Its protein product is CASSTGQTYEQYF. V gene TRBV28 combines with J gene TRBJ2-7, with a possible D match to TRBD1 (6 bases). Trimming cost V 5 bases and J 2 bases, with 10 bases left between them. There are 13 residues in the CDR3. Germline V gives CDR1 MDHEN, CDR2 SYDVKM.

This clone showed up just a few times. For the CDR3, the DNA is TGTGCCAGCAGTTTCCGGGGGATTTCTGGAAACACCATATATTTT. Translating it yields CASSFRGISGNTIYF. V is TRBV27 and J is TRBJ1-3, with D perhaps matching TRBD1 (5 bases). The V gene's germline CDR1 is MNHEY and CDR2 SMNVEV (reference sequence). V was clipped by 3 bases and J by 1 base, with 10 bases between them. This CDR3 contains 15 residues.

The chain couples TRBV18 to TRBJ1-5; D gene uncertain. V lost 3 bases, J lost 3 bases, and 3 bases lay in between. The CDR3 is 12 amino acids. Per the germline V gene, CDR1 is KGHSH and CDR2 is LQKENI. For the CDR3, the DNA is TGTGCCAGCTCACCTTACAATCAGCCCCAGCATTTT. It yields the protein CASSPYNQPQHF.

This clone was recorded once. The chain uses TRBV28 and TRBJ2-1, with 8 bases that match TRBD2. The germline V gene encodes CDR1 MDHEN and CDR2 SYDVKM. V was pared by 7 bases and J by 12 bases, with 11 bases of the junction left unmatched. This CDR3 region has 13 residues. Here the CDR3 reads CASIISGSPGQFF. CDR3 nucleotides: TGTGCCAGCATTATCAGCGGGAGCCCTGGGCAGTTCTTC.